This T cell receptor (beta chain) came from a study of early T cells in non-severe SARS-CoV-2 infection. This clonotype was found many times. Per the germline V gene, CDR1 is SGHAT and CDR2 is FQNNGV. The CDR3 totals 15 residues. Trimming removed 2 bases from V and 6 bases from J, with 16 bases in between. A single record per CDR3 protein comes from TCRdb applying MiXCR to the 5' RACE reads. This sample has 95,000 to 110,000 distinct CDR3 sequences, with 11% found just once. The chain joins TRBV11-2 to TRBJ1-1; D is possibly TRBD1 (6 bases). The sequencing sample was made of whole blood. This sequence originates from an adult who was a healthcare worker with PCR-confirmed SARS-CoV-2 infection or an uninfected control (not recorded which). CDR3 in amino acids: CASSLLRGGQSEAFF. In DNA, the CDR3 is TGTGCCAGCAGCTTATTGAGGGGGGGACAATCTGAAGCTTTCTTT.